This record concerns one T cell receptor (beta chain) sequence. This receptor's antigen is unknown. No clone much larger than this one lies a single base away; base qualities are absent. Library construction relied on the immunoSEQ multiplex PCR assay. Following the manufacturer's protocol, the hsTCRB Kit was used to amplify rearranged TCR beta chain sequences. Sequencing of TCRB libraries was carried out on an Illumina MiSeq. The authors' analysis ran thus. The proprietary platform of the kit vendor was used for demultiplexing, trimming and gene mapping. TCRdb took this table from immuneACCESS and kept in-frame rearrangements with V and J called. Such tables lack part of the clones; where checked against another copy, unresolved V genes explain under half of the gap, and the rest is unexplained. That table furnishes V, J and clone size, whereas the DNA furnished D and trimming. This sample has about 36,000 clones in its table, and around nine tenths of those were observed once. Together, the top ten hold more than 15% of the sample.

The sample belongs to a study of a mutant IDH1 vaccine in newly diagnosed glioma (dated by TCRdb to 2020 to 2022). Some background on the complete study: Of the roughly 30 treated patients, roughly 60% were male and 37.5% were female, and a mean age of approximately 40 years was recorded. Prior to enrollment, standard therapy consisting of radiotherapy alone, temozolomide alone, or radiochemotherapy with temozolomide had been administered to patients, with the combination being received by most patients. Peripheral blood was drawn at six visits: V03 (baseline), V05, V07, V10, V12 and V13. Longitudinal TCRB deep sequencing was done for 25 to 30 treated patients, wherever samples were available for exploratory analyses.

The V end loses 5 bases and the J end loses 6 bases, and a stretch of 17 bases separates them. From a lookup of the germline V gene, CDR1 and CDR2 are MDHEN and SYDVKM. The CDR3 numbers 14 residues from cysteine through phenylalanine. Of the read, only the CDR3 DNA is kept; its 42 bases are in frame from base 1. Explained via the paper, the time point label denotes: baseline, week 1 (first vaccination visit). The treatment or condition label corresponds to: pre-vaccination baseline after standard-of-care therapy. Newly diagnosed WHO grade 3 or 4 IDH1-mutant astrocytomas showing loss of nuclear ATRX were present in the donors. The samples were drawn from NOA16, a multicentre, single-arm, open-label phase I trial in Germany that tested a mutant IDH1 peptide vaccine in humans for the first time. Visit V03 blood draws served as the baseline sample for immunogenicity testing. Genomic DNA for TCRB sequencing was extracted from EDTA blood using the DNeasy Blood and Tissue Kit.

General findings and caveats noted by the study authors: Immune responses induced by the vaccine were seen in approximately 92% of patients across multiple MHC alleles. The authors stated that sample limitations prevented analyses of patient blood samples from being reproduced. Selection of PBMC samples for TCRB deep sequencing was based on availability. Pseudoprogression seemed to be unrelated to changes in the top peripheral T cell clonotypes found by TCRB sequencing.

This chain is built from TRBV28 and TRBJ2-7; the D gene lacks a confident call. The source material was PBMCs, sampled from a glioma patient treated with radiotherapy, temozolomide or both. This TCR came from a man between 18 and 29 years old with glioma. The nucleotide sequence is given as TGTGCCAGCAGTCTCCTACGGCCCAGAGGCGAGCAGTACTTC. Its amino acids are CASSLLRPRGEQYF.